This TCR beta chain was found in a study of patients and donors after allogeneic stem cell transplantation. In this sample, this clonotype turned up a few times. From the RT-PCR reads, TCRdb called clonotypes with MiXCR, one entry per CDR3 protein. This table holds approximately 150,000 distinct CDR3 sequences, approximately 24% found once. Germline CDR1 reads SEHNR; CDR2 reads FQNEAQ (reference sequence). This CDR3 has 12 amino acids. Trimming took 9 bases from V and 5 from J; bases not matched to a gene: 4. The sample comprised blood, either unsorted or a sorted T cell fraction (not recorded which). V is TRBV7-9 and J is TRBJ2-1; TRBD1 agrees at 7 bases. This receptor was obtained from a human donor who was either an allogeneic HSCT recipient or a stem cell or donor lymphocyte infusion donor (not recorded which). It is not recorded whose cells these are; they may come from a transplant donor. CDR3 nucleotides: TGTGCCAGGACAGGGCCCCACAATGAGCAGTTCTTC. Translation gives CARTGPHNEQFF.